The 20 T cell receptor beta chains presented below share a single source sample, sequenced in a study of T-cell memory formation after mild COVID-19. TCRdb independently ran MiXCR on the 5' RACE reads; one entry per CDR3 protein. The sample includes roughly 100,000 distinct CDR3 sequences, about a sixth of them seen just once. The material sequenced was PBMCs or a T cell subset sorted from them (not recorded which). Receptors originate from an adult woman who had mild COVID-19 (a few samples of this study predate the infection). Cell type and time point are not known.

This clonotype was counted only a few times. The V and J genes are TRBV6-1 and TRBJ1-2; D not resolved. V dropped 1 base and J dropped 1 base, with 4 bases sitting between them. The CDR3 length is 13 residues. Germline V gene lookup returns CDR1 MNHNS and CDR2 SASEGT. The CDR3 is CASSEEINYGYTF. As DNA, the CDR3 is TGTGCCAGCAGTGAAGAGATTAACTATGGCTACACCTTC.

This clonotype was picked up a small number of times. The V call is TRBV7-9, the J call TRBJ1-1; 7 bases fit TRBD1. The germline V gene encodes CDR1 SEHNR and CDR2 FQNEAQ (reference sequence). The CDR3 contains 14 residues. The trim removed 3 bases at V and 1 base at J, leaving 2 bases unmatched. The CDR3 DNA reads TGTGCCAGCAGCTTCGGACAGGAGAACACTGAAGCTTTCTTT. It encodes CASSFGQENTEAFF.

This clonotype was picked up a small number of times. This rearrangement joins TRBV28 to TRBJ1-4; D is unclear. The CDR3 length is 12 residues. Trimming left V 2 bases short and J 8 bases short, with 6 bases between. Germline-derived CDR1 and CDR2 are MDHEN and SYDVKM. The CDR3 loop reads CASSLVSEKLFF. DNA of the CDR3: TGTGCCAGCAGTTTAGTGTCCGAAAAACTGTTTTTT.

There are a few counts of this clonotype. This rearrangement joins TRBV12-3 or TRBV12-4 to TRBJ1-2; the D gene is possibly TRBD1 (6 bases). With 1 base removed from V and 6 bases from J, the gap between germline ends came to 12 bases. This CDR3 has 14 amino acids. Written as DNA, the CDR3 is TGTGCCAGCAGTTTAGTCACAGGGCAACATGGCTACACCTTC. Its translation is CASSLVTGQHGYTF.

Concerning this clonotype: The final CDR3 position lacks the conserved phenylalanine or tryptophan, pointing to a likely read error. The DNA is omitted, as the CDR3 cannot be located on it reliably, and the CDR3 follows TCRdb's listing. CDR3 residues: CASPPKAVAGEGWGYEQYL. The chain links TRBV21-1 to TRBJ2-7; the table assigns TRBD2, which was not confirmed against the DNA. TRBV21-1 is a recognized pseudogene. The CDR3 contains 19 residues when both ends are counted.

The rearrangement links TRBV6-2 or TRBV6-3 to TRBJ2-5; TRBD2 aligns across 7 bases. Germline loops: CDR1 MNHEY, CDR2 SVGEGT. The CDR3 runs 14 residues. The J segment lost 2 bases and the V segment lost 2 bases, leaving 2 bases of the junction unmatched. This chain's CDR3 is CASSYASGQETQYF. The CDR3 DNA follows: TGTGCCAGCAGTTACGCTAGCGGACAAGAGACCCAGTACTTC.

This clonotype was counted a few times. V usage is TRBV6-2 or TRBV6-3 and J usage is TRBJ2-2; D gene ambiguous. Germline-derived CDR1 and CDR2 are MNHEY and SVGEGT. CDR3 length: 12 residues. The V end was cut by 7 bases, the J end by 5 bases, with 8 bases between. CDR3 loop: CASIKWTGELFF. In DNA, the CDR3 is TGTGCCAGCATTAAGTGGACCGGGGAGCTGTTTTTT.

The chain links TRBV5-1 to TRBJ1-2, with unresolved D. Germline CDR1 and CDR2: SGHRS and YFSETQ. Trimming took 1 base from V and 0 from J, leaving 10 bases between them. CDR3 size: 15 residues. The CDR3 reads CASSLPQKTNYGYTF. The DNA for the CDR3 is TGCGCCAGCAGCTTGCCGCAGAAGACTAACTATGGCTACACCTTC.

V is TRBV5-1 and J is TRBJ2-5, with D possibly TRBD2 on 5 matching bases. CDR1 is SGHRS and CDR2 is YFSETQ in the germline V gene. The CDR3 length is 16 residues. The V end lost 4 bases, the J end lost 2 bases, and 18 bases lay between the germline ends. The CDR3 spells CASSGERGRLQETQYF. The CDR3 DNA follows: TGCGCCAGCAGCGGGGAACGGGGTAGGCTTCAAGAGACCCAGTACTTC. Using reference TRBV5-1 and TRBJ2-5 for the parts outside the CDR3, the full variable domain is KAGVTQTPRYLIKTRGQQVTLSCSPISGHRSVSWYQQTPGQGLQFLFEYFSETQRNKGNFPGRFSGRQFSNSRSEMNVSTLELGDSALYLCASSGERGRLQETQYFGPGTRLLVL.

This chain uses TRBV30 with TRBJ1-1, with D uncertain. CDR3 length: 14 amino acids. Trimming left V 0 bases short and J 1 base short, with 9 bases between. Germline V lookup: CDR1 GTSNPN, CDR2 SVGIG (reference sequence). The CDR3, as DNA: TGTGCCTGGAGTGTACTTGGCAGGAACACTGAAGCTTTCTTT. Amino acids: CAWSVLGRNTEAFF.

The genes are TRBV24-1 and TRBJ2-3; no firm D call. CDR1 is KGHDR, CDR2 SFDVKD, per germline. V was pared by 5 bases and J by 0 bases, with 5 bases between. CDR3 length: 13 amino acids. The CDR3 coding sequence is TGTGCCACCAGTGTCTCGAGCACAGATACGCAGTATTTT. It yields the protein CATSVSSTDTQYF.

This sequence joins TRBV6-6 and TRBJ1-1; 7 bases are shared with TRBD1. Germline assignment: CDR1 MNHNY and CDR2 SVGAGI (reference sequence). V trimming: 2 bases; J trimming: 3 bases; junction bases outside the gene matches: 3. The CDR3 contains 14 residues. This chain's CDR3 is CASSYPQGDTEAFF. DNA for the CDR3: TGTGCCAGCAGTTACCCCCAGGGGGACACTGAAGCTTTCTTT.

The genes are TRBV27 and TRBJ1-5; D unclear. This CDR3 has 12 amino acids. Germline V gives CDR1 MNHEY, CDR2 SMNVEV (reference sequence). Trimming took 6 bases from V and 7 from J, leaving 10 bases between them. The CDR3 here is CASSHYRQPQHF. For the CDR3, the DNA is TGTGCCAGCAGCCATTATCGACAGCCCCAGCATTTT.

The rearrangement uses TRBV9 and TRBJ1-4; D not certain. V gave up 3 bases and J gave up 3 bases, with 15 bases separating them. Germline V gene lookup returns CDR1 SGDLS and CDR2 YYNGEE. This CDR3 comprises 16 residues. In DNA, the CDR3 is TGTGCCAGCAGCGCCCACCGGACGGCCGCTAATGAAAAACTGTTTTTT. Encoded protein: CASSAHRTAANEKLFF.

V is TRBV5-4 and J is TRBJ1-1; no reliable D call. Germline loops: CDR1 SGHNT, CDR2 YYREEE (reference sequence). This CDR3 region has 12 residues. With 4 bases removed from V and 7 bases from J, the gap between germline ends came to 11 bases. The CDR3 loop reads CASSIGRFEAFF. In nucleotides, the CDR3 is TGTGCCAGCAGCATAGGACGGTTTGAAGCTTTCTTT.

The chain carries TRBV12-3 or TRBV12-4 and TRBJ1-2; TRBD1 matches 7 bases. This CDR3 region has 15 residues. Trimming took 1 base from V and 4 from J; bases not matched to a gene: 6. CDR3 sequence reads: CASSLGRQGIYGYTF. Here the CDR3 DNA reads TGTGCCAGCAGTTTAGGACGACAGGGAATCTATGGCTACACCTTC.

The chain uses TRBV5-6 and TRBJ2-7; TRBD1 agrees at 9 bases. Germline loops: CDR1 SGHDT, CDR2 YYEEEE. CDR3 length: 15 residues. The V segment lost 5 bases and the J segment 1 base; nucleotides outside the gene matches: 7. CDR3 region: CASSLPGTGSYEQYF. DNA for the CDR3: TGTGCCAGCAGTTTACCCGGGACAGGGTCCTACGAGCAGTACTTC.

CDR3 nucleotide sequence: TGTGCCAGCAGTTTATCGGAGGGGTTTCACGAGCAGTACTTC. Amino acid sequence: CASSLSEGFHEQYF. The chain combines TRBV27 with TRBJ2-7; D is possibly TRBD2 (6 bases). V was cut by 0 bases and J by 5 bases, with 11 bases left in between. Per germline, CDR1 MNHEY and CDR2 SMNVEV (reference sequence). The CDR3 length is 14 residues.

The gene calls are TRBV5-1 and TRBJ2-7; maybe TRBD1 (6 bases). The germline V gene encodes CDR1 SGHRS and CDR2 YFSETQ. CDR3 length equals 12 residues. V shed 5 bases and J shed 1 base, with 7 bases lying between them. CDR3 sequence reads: CASSDRSYEQYF. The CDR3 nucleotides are TGCGCCAGCAGTGACAGGTCCTACGAGCAGTACTTC.

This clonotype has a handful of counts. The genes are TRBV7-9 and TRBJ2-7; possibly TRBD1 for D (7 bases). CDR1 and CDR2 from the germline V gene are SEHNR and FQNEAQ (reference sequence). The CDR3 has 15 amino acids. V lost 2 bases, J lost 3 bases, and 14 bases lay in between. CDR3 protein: CASSLIGRTGYEQYF. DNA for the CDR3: TGTGCCAGCAGCTTAATAGGGAGGACAGGCTACGAGCAGTACTTC.